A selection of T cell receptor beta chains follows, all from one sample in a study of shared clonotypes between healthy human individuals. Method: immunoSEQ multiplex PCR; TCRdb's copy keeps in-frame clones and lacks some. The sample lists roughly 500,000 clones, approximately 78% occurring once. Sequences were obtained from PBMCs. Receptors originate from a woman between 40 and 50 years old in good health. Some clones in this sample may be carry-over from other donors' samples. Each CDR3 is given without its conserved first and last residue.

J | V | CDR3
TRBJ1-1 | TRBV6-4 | ASSESRNTEAF
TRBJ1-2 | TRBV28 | ASTLGGQGALGYT
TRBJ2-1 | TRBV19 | ASSITGVYEQF
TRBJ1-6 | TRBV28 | AAADVGSPLH
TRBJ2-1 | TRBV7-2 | ASSLVGWDYNEQF
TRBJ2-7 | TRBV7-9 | ASSLGGREREVYEQY
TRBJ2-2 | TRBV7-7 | ASSSREMGPSNMNTGELF
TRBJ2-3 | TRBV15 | ATSRVAGLGSTQY
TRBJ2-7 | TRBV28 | ASRSPSPGQGNEQY
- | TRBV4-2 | ASSQVSSGSYEQY
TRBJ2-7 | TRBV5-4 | ASSPEREPSYEQY
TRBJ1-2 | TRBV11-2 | ASSLISGAQNYGYT
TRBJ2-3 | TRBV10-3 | AISDIIPTSTDTQY
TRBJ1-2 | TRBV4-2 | ASSQEGRGNGYT
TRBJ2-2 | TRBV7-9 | ASRPGQGRTGELF
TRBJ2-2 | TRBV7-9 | ASSLAGKPGELF
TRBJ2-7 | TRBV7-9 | ASSLAGGSYEQY
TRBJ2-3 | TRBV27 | ASSLDSRTDTQY
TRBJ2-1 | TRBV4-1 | ASSQVFGDRGNNEQF
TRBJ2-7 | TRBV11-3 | ASRPRDYFYEQY
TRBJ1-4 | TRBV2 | ASSEGTLGEKLF
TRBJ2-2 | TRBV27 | ASKFGRNTGELF
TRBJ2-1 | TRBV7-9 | ASSLGEGIPQF
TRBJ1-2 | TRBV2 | ASSEIPTGTANYGYT
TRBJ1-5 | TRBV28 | ASSSQGFYQPQH
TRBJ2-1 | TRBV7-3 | ASSFSGSRNEQF
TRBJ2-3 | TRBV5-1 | ASSLDGITDTQY
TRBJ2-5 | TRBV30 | AWSVAPETQY
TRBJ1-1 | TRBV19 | ASSFGTGNTEAF
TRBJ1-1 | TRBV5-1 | ASSLAELNTEAF
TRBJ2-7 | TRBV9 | ASSAAGGTSVYEQY
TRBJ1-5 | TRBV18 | ASSPSEGIQPQH
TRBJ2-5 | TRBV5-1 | ASSLEAEETQY
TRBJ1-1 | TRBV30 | AWGRRNTEAF
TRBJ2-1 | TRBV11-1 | ASSLGVAGGVEQF
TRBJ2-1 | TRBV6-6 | ASKPNGRGSYNEQF
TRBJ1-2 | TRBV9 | ASSVPSGKGGYT
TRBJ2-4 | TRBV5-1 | ASSYATSGTQGAKNIQY
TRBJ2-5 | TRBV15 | ATSRGPGKSAQETQY
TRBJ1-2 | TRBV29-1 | SVEELGYT
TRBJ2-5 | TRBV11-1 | ASSLDSQETQY
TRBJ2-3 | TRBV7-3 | ASSSTGRGGTDTQY
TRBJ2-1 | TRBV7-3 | ASSLTSGVYNEQF
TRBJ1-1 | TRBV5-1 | ASSSSWTGPNTEAF
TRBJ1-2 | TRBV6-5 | ASSYSTGYGYT
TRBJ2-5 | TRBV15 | ATSRDGTGSQETQY
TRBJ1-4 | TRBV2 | ASSNKEKLF
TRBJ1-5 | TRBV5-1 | ASSLSPGVLEPQH
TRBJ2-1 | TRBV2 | ASSDRVPDEQF
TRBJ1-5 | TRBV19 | ASSMTAYQPQH
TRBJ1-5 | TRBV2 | ASNRENQPQH
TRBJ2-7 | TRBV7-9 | ASSWTAPGGQY
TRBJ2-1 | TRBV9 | ASSVVAASSYNEQF